These T cell receptor beta chains were read from a single sample in a study of immune evolution from preneoplasia to lung adenocarcinoma. TCRdb's table, derived via immunoSEQ multiplex PCR, lists solely in-frame clones and lacks some. The sample yields around 25,000 clones, roughly 74% seen once. Sequencing was carried out using FFPE invasive lung adenocarcinoma tissue. These receptors were collected from a person between 55 and 69 years old with invasive lung adenocarcinoma. Some clones in this sample may be carry-over from other donors' samples. The CDR3 runs from the conserved cysteine through the conserved F or W. The order of the fields is V gene, clone size, J gene, D gene, CDR3 DNA, CDR3 protein. D genes are given only for firm matches. Some rows have no size entry. The others give once, few or many, or a class for an expanded clone.

>TRBV28|once|TRBJ2-7|TRBD2
TGTGCCAGCAGTTTTCGGTTCCTAGCGGGTACCTACGAGCAGTACTTC
CASSFRFLAGTYEQYF
>TRBV9|NA|TRBJ2-2|NA
TGTGCCAGCAGCGCGACGAGGGGGGCTCCGACCACCGGGGAGCTGTTTTTT
CASSATRGAPTTGELFF
>TRBV7-2|NA|TRBJ2-2|NA
TGTGCCAGCAGCTTTACTAGACCGAACACCGGGGAGCTGTTTTTT
CASSFTRPNTGELFF
>TRBV7-8|NA|TRBJ2-7|TRBD1
TGTGCCAGCAGCTTAGGACCAGGGGGCCCCTACGAGCAGTACTTC
CASSLGPGGPYEQYF
>TRBV7-3|NA|TRBJ2-7|NA
TGTGCCAGCGGGGAGAGGCCGGGGTACGAGCAGTACTTC
CASGERPGYEQYF
>TRBV6-5|NA|TRBJ2-7|NA
TGTGCCAGCAGTTACGATCAGGCTGGGGGCGAGCAGTACTTC
CASSYDQAGGEQYF
>TRBV18|NA|TRBJ1-4|NA
TGTGCCAGCTCACCGAATGAAAAACTGTTTTTT
CASSPNEKLFF
>TRBV7-8|few|TRBJ2-7|TRBD2
TGTGCCAGCAGCTCGCGGACTAGCGGGCCTCTTAGCTCCTACGAGCAGTACTTC
CASSSRTSGPLSSYEQYF
>TRBV6-5|NA|TRBJ2-6|NA
TGTGCCAGCAGTTACTCCGGGACTGGGGCCAACGTCCTGACTTTC
CASSYSGTGANVLTF
>TRBV5-1|NA|TRBJ1-3|NA
TGCGCCAGCAGCTTGCCAGGGACAAACCGAAACACCATATATTTT
CASSLPGTNRNTIYF
>TRBV12-2|NA|TRBJ2-5|NA
TGTGCAAGTCGCTTAGGGCTAGCGGGAACTTTGGAGACCCAGTACTTC
CASRLGLAGTLETQYF
>TRBV28|few|TRBJ2-2|NA
TGTGCCAGCAATACACCCGGGACAGGGGAGCTGTTTTTT
CASNTPGTGELFF
>TRBV4-2|NA|TRBJ2-3|NA
TGTGCCAGCAGCCAAGATCCCCAGGGAAGCACAGATACGCAGTATTTT
CASSQDPQGSTDTQYF
>TRBV5-1|NA|TRBJ2-7|NA
TGCGCCAGCAGCCTTACCGGAGGGAACTACGAGCAGTACTTC
CASSLTGGNYEQYF
>TRBV5-4|few|TRBJ1-2|NA
TGTGCCAGCAGCTTGGATAGTGGACAGTACTATGGCTACACCTTC
CASSLDSGQYYGYTF
>TRBV6-4|NA|TRBJ2-3|NA
TGTGCCAGCAAACCAACTCGGGACACAGATACGCAGTATTTT
CASKPTRDTDTQYF
>TRBV2|NA|TRBJ2-7|NA
TGTGCCAGCAGCACTGACAGGTACTACGAGCAGTACTTC
CASSTDRYYEQYF
>TRBV4-1|NA|TRBJ1-1|NA
TGCGCCAGCAGCCAAGATAGGCCCTCGAACCCCACTGAAGCTTTCTTT
CASSQDRPSNPTEAFF
>TRBV10-3|NA|TRBJ2-3|TRBD2
TGTGCCATCGCCGCGCCGGGAGGGGTAGATACGCAGTATTTT
CAIAAPGGVDTQYF
>TRBV11-3|once|TRBJ2-3|NA
TGTGCCAGCAGCTGGGGCAGGGCATCAGATACGCAGTATTTT
CASSWGRASDTQYF
>TRBV7-3|NA|TRBJ2-1|NA
TGTGCCAGCAGCTTAAACGGGGGTGGTGAGCAGTTCTTC
CASSLNGGGEQFF
>TRBV29-1|few|TRBJ2-7|NA
TGCAGCGTTGAAGATCGTTTGGGGCAGTACTTC
CSVEDRLGQYF
>TRBV11-2|once|TRBJ2-1|NA
TGTGCCAGCAGCTTAGTAGGGTATTCGGTAGCGGCTTACTACAATGAGCAGTTCTTC
CASSLVGYSVAAYYNEQFF
>TRBV19|NA|TRBJ2-1|TRBD1
TGTGCCAGTCAGGACAGGGGGTCCTACAATGAGCAGTTCTTC
CASQDRGSYNEQFF
>TRBV5-4|few|TRBJ2-1|TRBD1
TGTGCCAGCAGCCAAGGGGGCAGATCGGACAATGAGCAGTTCTTC
CASSQGGRSDNEQFF
>TRBV11-3|once|TRBJ2-1|TRBD1
TGTGCCAGCAGCACCCGGACAGGGGTGGATGAGCAGTTCTTC
CASSTRTGVDEQFF
>TRBV29-1|once|TRBJ2-3|NA
TGCAGCGTTGAAGTGGGTGCTACAGATACGCAGTATTTT
CSVEVGATDTQYF
>TRBV5-1|NA|TRBJ2-6|NA
TGCGCCAGCTTCTTAGATGGGGCCAACGTCCTGACTTTC
CASFLDGANVLTF
>TRBV9|few|TRBJ2-7|TRBD1
TGTGCCAGCTCGACAGGGGGCTGGGACGAGCAGTACTTC
CASSTGGWDEQYF
>TRBV27|once|TRBJ1-1|NA
TGTGCCAGCAGTTCCTCCCGTGAGGGTACTGAAGCTTTCTTT
CASSSSREGTEAFF
>TRBV4-3|NA|TRBJ2-5|TRBD1
TGCGCCACCTCACAGGGGGTAAAAGAGACCCAGTACTTC
CATSQGVKETQYF
>TRBV5-1|NA|TRBJ2-7|NA
TGCGCCAGCAGCGTGCTTACAGGTTCCTACGAGCAGTACTTC
CASSVLTGSYEQYF
>TRBV5-1|NA|TRBJ2-5|NA
TGCGCCAGCAGCTCCTGGGAGAAGAAAGAGACCCAGTACTTC
CASSSWEKKETQYF
>TRBV6-5|NA|TRBJ1-1|NA
TGTGCCAGCAAGATTGACACGAACACTGAAGCTTTCTTT
CASKIDTNTEAFF
>TRBV18|NA|TRBJ2-2|TRBD2
TGTGCCAGCTCACCACTCAGCGGGGTGAACACCGGGGAGCTGTTTTTT
CASSPLSGVNTGELFF
>TRBV4-1|NA|TRBJ1-4|NA
TGCGCCAGCAGCCAAGCTGGTCAGGCAGCTAATGAAAAACTGTTTTTT
CASSQAGQAANEKLFF
>TRBV4-1|NA|TRBJ2-6|NA
TGCGCCAGCAGCCAAGGAAGAGACTCTGGGGCCAACGTCCTGACTTTC
CASSQGRDSGANVLTF
>TRBV6-5|NA|TRBJ2-7|NA
TGTGCCAGCACCAGGCGGGGACAGATATACGAGCAGTACTTC
CASTRRGQIYEQYF
>TRBV19|NA|TRBJ1-5|TRBD1
TGTGCCAGTAGTATGGGACAGCGGAGTCAGCCCCAGCATTTT
CASSMGQRSQPQHF
>TRBV9|NA|TRBJ2-3|NA
TGTGCCAGCAGCCCGGGGACACCCAGGAGAGATACGCAGTATTTT
CASSPGTPRRDTQYF
>TRBV6-1|NA|TRBJ1-2|NA
TGTGCCAGCAGGGCCCCAGTTAATTATGGCTACACCTTC
CASRAPVNYGYTF
>TRBV5-1|NA|TRBJ2-7|NA
TGCGCCAGCAGCATGGCAGGGGATTCCTACGAGCAGTACTTC
CASSMAGDSYEQYF
>TRBV2|NA|TRBJ1-1|TRBD1
TGTGCCAGCAGGAGCCAGACAGGGGGCGGCACTGAAGCTTTCTTT
CASRSQTGGGTEAFF
>TRBV2|NA|TRBJ2-5|TRBD2
TGTGCCAGCAGCGCAGTCAGCAGAGTCGGGGAGGGGACCCAGTACTTC
CASSAVSRVGEGTQYF
>TRBV5-1|NA|TRBJ2-3|NA
TGCGCCAGCAGCAACCGGGTCGGGGATACGCAGTATTTT
CASSNRVGDTQYF
>TRBV6-6|NA|TRBJ2-7|NA
TGTGCCAGCACCCCGAGTAGCTCCTACGAGCAGTACTTC
CASTPSSSYEQYF
>TRBV4-1|medium-sized|TRBJ1-5|NA
TGCGCCAGCAGCCAAGATGACAGGACGGTTGTGCCCCAGCATTTT
CASSQDDRTVVPQHF